This T cell receptor beta chain was identified during a study of CD8 T cells in ankylosing spondylitis (dated by TCRdb to the late 2010s). About the full investigation: The study set out to find disease-linked TCR variants by profiling T cell receptor beta repertoires in ankylosing spondylitis patients and healthy donors. Peripheral blood samples were taken, and synovial fluid was additionally collected from ankylosing spondylitis patients. In total, the full study cohort was made up of approximately 99 healthy donors and about two dozen ankylosing spondylitis patients. The paper's findings and limits, for the study overall: The disease-linked clones were reported as significantly enriched in matched synovial fluid samples from ankylosing spondylitis patients. Blood from ankylosing spondylitis patients appeared to be characterized by a TCR beta motif composed of several highly homologous amino acid variants. The disease-linked clones showed a CD8+ phenotype and occurred at relatively low frequencies in peripheral blood. Some motif variants had previously been reported in the synovial fluid and blood of reactive arthritis patients, which suggests shared mechanisms of disease initiation.

As for this clonotype: Its antigen is currently not known. Base qualities are missing; no much larger clone stands one base away.

Spanning cysteine to phenylalanine, the CDR3 consists of 14 amino acids. Here the CDR3 DNA is all that survives: 42 bases in frame from base 1. Germline trimming amounts to 5 bases on V and 5 bases on J, with 3 as the count of junction bases outside the gene matches. Per the germline V gene, MNHNS is the CDR1 and SASEGT is the CDR2. Sequenced on an Illumina HiSeq 2500. TCR beta libraries were prepared by quantitative 5'-RACE with molecular barcodes. The study's processing was this. A new computational method, built on a probabilistic model of VDJ rearrangement, was used to identify disease-linked TCR variants. In-frame beta chains were kept once TCRdb had trimmed the public reads at Q25 with fastp and called clones with MiXCR. Every CDR3 protein is listed once, alongside the most common genes and DNA of its rows. TCRdb's processing, not the authors' own work, is the source of the V and J calls. Present in this sample are about 400,000 distinct CDR3 sequences, around 20% of which were seen just once. The top ten clones comprise approximately 14% of the sample.

The sequence came from a male donor with ankylosing spondylitis or in good health (not recorded which). Material: blood, either unsorted or a sorted T cell fraction (not recorded which). The V gene is TRBV6-1 and the J gene is TRBJ2-1; 10 bases in the junction line up with TRBD2. Read as DNA, the sequence is TGTGCCAGCAGTAGCCTAGCGGGGGACAATGAGCAGTTCTTC. Its product reads: CASSSLAGDNEQFF.